This T cell receptor beta chain was retrieved from a study of blood T cell repertoires in COVID-19. On the study more broadly: Samples came from the United States, Italy and Spain, spanning acute and convalescent COVID-19. From T cells, B-cell-depleted T cells, or PBMCs came the material, which was cDNA or gDNA.

The CDR3 is made up of 15 amino acids. Germline V lookup: CDR1 SGHRS, CDR2 YFSETQ. The junction had 7 bases not matched to a gene; V was cut back by 0 bases and J by 7 bases. It was during active infection that Seattle patients were enrolled and then longitudinally followed. Some clones are missing from TCRdb's copy, which holds only in-frame ones; the method was immunoSEQ multiplex PCR. The profile shows roughly 250,000 clones, 65% to 85% of them singletons. Source material: peripheral blood. The receptor was isolated from a person aged 70 to 79 with COVID-19, enrolled during active disease. The rearrangement uses TRBV5-1 and TRBJ2-1, with TRBD1 matching 7 bases. Here the CDR3 DNA reads TGCGCCAGCAGCTTGGCGAGGGGGCGCTTGAATGAGCAGTTCTTC. Translating it yields CASSLARGRLNEQFF.